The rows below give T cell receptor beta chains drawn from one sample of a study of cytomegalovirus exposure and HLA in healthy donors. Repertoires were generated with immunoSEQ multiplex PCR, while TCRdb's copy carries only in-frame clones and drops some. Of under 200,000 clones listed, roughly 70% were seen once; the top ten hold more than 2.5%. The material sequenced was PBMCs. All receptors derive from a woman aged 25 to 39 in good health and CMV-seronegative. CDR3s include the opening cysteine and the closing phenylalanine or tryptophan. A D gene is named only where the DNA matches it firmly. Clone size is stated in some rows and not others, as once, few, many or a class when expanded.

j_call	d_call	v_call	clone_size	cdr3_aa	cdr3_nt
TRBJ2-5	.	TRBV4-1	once	CASSQVIQETQYF	TGCGCCAGCAGCCAAGTAATCCAAGAGACCCAGTACTTC
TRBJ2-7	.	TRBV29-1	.	CSVSRMEGSYEQYF	TGCAGCGTTTCCCGGATGGAGGGTAGCTACGAGCAGTACTTC
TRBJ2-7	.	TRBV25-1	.	CASSEFRDTLGEQYF	TGTGCCAGCAGTGAATTCCGGGACACCTTAGGCGAGCAGTACTTC
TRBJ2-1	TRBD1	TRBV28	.	CASSNGRWIGTGTHEQFF	TGTGCCAGCAGCAACGGGAGGTGGATCGGGACAGGGACCCATGAGCAGTTCTTC
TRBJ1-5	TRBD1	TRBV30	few	CAWDRGRRSNQPQHF	TGTGCCTGGGACAGGGGGCGAAGGAGCAATCAGCCCCAGCATTTT
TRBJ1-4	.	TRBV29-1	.	CSVGQPNEKLFF	TGCAGCGTTGGACAGCCTAATGAAAAACTGTTTTTT
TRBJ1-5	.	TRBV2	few	CASSTGLVNQPQHF	TGTGCCAGCAGTACGGGACTGGTAAATCAGCCCCAGCATTTT
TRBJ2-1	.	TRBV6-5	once	CASSYLNEQFF	TGTGCCAGCAGTTACCTAAATGAGCAGTTCTTC
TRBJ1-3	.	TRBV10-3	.	CAISVSGQNSGNTIYF	TGTGCCATCAGTGTGTCTGGACAGAACTCTGGAAACACCATATATTTT
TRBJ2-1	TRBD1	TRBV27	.	CASSLSGQGTYNEQFF	TGTGCCAGCAGTTTATCGGGACAGGGTACCTACAATGAGCAGTTCTTC
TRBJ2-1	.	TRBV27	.	CASREGTYNEQFF	TGTGCCAGCAGGGAGGGAACCTACAATGAGCAGTTCTTC
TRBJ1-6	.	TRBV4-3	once	CASSQDWGLGDSPLHF	TGCGCCAGCAGCCAAGATTGGGGTTTGGGAGATTCACCCCTCCACTTT
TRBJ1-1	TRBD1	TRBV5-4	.	CASSIQGRLTEAFF	TGTGCCAGCAGCATACAGGGGAGGCTCACTGAAGCTTTCTTT
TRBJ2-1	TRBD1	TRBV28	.	CASSTRDRNYNEQFF	TGTGCCAGCAGTACCCGGGACAGAAACTACAATGAGCAGTTCTTC
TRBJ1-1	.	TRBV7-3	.	CASRREQGTEAFF	TGTGCCAGCAGGAGGGAGCAGGGGACTGAAGCTTTCTTT
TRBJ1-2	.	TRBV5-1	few	CASSLAQTYYGYTF	TGCGCCAGCAGCTTGGCACAGACCTACTATGGCTACACCTTC
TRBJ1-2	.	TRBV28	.	CASSFPSGVGGYTF	TGTGCCAGCAGTTTCCCGTCGGGGGTTGGAGGCTACACCTTC
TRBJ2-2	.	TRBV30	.	CALNRGHLNTGELFF	TGTGCCTTGAACCGGGGACACCTGAACACCGGGGAGCTGTTTTTT
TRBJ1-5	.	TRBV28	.	CASSLPSAGEQPQHF	TGTGCCAGCAGTTTACCTAGTGCAGGGGAGCAGCCCCAGCATTTT
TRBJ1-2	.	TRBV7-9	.	CASSLEAIYGYTF	TGTGCCAGCAGCTTAGAAGCTATCTATGGCTACACCTTC
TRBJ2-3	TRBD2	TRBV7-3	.	CASRPGGSSSTQYF	TGTGCCAGCAGGCCGGGGGGGAGCAGTAGTACGCAGTATTTT
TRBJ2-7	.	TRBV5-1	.	CASSLGSEQAYEQYF	TGCGCCAGCAGCTTGGGTTCCGAGCAAGCCTACGAGCAGTACTTC
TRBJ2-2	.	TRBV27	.	CASSFHGGTGELFF	TGTGCCAGCAGTTTCCACGGCGGCACCGGGGAGCTGTTTTTT
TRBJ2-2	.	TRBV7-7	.	CASSLRMDTGELFF	TGTGCCAGCAGTTTGCGGATGGACACCGGGGAGCTGTTTTTT
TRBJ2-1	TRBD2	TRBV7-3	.	CASSPLGTSDEQFF	TGTGCCAGCAGCCCCTTGGGGACTAGTGATGAGCAGTTCTTC
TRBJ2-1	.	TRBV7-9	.	CASSSRDRHEQFF	TGTGCCAGCAGTTCTAGAGACAGACATGAGCAGTTCTTC
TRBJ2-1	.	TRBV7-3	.	CASSLLPGYQYNEQFF	TGTGCCAGCAGCTTACTCCCAGGGTACCAATACAATGAGCAGTTCTTC
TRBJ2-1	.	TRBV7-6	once	CASSSRGAGSLSSYNEQFF	TGTGCCAGCAGCTCCCGGGGGGCCGGATCTCTAAGCTCCTACAATGAGCAGTTCTTC
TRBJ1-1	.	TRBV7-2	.	CASSLGLDSYLEAFF	TGTGCCAGCAGCTTAGGCTTGGACAGTTACTTAGAAGCTTTCTTT
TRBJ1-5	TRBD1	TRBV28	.	CASSLWDRSNQPQHF	TGTGCCAGCAGTTTATGGGACAGGAGTAATCAGCCCCAGCATTTT
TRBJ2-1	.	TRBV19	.	CASSVDRRSGKDEQFF	TGTGCCAGTAGTGTGGATCGTCGGAGCGGTAAGGATGAGCAGTTCTTC
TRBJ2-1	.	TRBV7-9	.	CASSLVLNEQFF	TGTGCCAGCAGCTTAGTACTAAATGAGCAGTTCTTC
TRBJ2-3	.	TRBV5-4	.	CASSLKQITDTQYF	TGTGCCAGCAGCTTGAAACAGATCACAGATACGCAGTATTTT
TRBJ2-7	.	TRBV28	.	CASSHGPADYEQYF	TGTGCCAGCAGTCACGGCCCGGCGGACTACGAGCAGTACTTC
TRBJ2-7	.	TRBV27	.	CASSSTAYEQYF	TGTGCCAGCAGTTCGACAGCCTACGAGCAGTACTTC
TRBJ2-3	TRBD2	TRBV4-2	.	CASSSRGGSTDTQYF	TGTGCCAGCAGCTCGCGGGGGGGAAGCACAGATACGCAGTATTTT
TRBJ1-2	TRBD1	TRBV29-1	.	CSVDVTGDRGYGYTF	TGCAGCGTTGATGTTACCGGGGACAGGGGATATGGCTACACCTTC
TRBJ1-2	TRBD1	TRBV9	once	CASSGWTGTNYGYTF	TGTGCCAGCAGCGGATGGACAGGAACTAACTATGGCTACACCTTC
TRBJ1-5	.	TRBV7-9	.	CASSSGDSNQPQHF	TGTGCCAGCAGCTCAGGTGATAGCAATCAGCCCCAGCATTTT
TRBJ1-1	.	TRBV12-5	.	CASSFRGEGTEAFF	TGTGCTAGTTCCTTCCGGGGGGAAGGCACTGAAGCTTTCTTT
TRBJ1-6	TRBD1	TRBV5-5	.	CASSLTGGNNSPLHF	TGTGCCAGCAGCTTAACAGGGGGAAATAATTCACCCCTCCACTTT
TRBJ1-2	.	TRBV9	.	CASSVGGAGYTF	TGTGCCAGCAGCGTAGGGGGCGCGGGCTACACCTTC
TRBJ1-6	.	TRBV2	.	CASSTEADSPLHF	TGTGCCAGCAGTACCGAAGCTGATTCACCCCTCCACTTT
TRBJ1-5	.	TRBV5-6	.	CASSQRGLLGQPQHF	TGTGCCAGCAGTCAAAGGGGGTTGCTAGGTCAGCCCCAACATTTT
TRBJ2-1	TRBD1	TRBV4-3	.	CASSRDRGRDNEQFF	TGCGCCAGCAGCCGAGACAGGGGTAGGGACAATGAGCAGTTCTTC
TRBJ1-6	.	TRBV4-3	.	CASSQSWQGGSPLHF	TGCGCCAGCAGCCAAAGTTGGCAGGGAGGTTCACCCCTCCACTTT
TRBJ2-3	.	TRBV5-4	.	CASSSGRYKGHSADTQYF	TGTGCCAGCAGCAGTGGCCGATACAAGGGACATTCGGCCGATACGCAGTATTTT
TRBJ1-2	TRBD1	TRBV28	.	CASSTGTGGFGYTF	TGTGCCAGCAGCACCGGGACAGGGGGTTTTGGCTACACCTTC
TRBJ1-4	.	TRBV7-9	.	CASAQENEKLFF	TGTGCCAGCGCACAGGAAAATGAAAAACTGTTTTTT
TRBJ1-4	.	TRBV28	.	CASSSLTGPATNEKLFF	TGTGCCAGCAGTTCTCTGACAGGTCCCGCAACTAATGAAAAACTGTTTTTT
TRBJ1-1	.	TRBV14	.	CASSQQANTEAFF	TGTGCCAGCAGCCAACAGGCTAACACTGAAGCTTTCTTT
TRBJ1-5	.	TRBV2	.	CASSQTDNQPQHF	TGTGCCAGCAGTCAGACAGACAATCAGCCCCAGCATTTT
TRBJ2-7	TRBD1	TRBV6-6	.	CASSYPGQDYEQYF	TGTGCCAGCAGTTACCCGGGACAGGACTACGAGCAGTACTTC
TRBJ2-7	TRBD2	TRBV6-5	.	CASSRTSGGTYEQYF	TGTGCCAGCAGCAGGACTAGCGGGGGTACTTACGAGCAGTACTTC
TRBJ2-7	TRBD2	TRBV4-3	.	CASSQDGRGVSYEQYF	TGCGCCAGCAGCCAAGATGGGAGGGGAGTCTCCTACGAGCAGTACTTC
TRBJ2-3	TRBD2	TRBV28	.	CASSFGLAGRETDTQYF	TGTGCCAGCAGTTTTGGACTAGCGGGGAGGGAGACAGATACGCAGTATTTT
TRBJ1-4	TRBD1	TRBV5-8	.	CASSRPGQAHNEKLFF	TGTGCCAGCAGCCGCCCAGGACAGGCCCATAATGAAAAACTGTTTTTT
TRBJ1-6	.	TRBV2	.	CASRKGKTGPSSYNSPLHF	TGTGCCAGCAGGAAGGGGAAGACAGGTCCAAGCTCCTATAATTCACCCCTCCACTTT
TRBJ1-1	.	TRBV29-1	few	CSAPIGGGTEAFF	TGCAGCGCCCCGATTGGGGGGGGAACTGAAGCTTTCTTT